This T cell receptor beta chain was found in a study of monozygotic twins with inflammatory bowel disease. The study, taken as a whole, reports: Neither one strong signal nor one clonotype associated with IBD was supported. Healthy co-twins showed greater TCRbeta diversity (inverse Simpson) than IBD patients.

With regard to this clonotype: Its cognate antigen is unknown.

The germline CDR1 and CDR2 sequences are DFQATT and SNEGSKA (reference sequence). There are 13 residues in the CDR3. Amplification of TCRalpha and TCRbeta cDNA involved two nested PCRs that ran for roughly 15 and 9 cycles. From the 5' RACE reads, TCRdb lists one entry per CDR3 protein and no DNA. The sample includes roughly 170,000 distinct CDR3 sequences. Material: blood. The origin of this receptor is a human donor with ulcerative colitis or Crohn's disease, or a healthy co-twin of an affected twin (not recorded which). This chain connects TRBV20-1 to TRBJ1-1; TCRdb proposes TRBD1, but this gene call is untestable without DNA. CDR3 amino acids: CSAPDRVKTEAFF.